This T cell receptor (beta chain) was observed in a study of blood T cell repertoires in COVID-19. Study as a whole: From the United States, Italy and Spain came samples of acute and convalescent COVID-19.

The authors' processing: Amplification of reference gene primers provided the estimated nucleated cell counts. Measured with immunoSEQ multiplex PCR; TCRdb has only the in-frame clones, and not every one. Clone size and V and J calls were adopted from that table, with D and trimming inferred from the DNA. The table includes tens of thousands of clones, roughly nine tenths detected once. The TCR comes from a man aged 70-80 years with active COVID-19. The sequencing input was peripheral blood.

CDR3 coding DNA: TGTGCCAGCAGCAACCGGGACAGGGAGAACACTGAAGCTTTCTTT. Residues: CASSNRDRENTEAFF. V and J are TRBV21-1 and TRBJ1-1; TRBD1 is the table's D call and was not checked against the DNA. TRBV21-1 is termed a pseudogene. This CDR3 contains 15 residues.